The source of this T cell receptor beta chain is a study of siplizumab effects on memory and regulatory T cells (dated by TCRdb to about 2019). The study in broad terms: The effect of the anti-CD2 antibody siplizumab on alloreactive T-cell subsets was examined in allogeneic mixed lymphocyte reactions constructed from human PBMCs.

TCRbeta CDR3 sequencing was performed on sorted unstimulated T cells and on proliferating T cells recovered from mixed lymphocyte reactions. Fresh whole blood from fewer than 11 HLA-typed healthy donors was used to isolate PBMCs. Receptors were amplified or captured by the immunoSEQ multiplex PCR assay. Some 1.1 x 10^5 TCR templates per sample were assayed by the deep sequencing platform. Genomic DNA extracted from sorted T cells was used for TCRbeta CDR3 sequencing. Turning to the authors' computational methods: The R programming language was used for the clonal analysis of the TCRbeta CDR3 data. Unstimulated samples were compared with post-reaction CFSE-low samples to define alloreactive CD4+ and CD8+ clones. Regulatory or non-regulatory origin was assigned to alloreactive CD4+ clones by matching of sequences to sorted unstimulated Treg and non-Treg repertoires. The immuneACCESS repertoire file appears here via TCRdb, limited to in-frame rearrangements. These files lack a portion of the clones; in checked studies, under half of the deficit traces to unresolved V genes, and the cause of the others is not known. V and J calls and clone size follow that table, whereas D and trimming were derived from the DNA. Recorded for this sample are 80,000 to 130,000 clones; about 91% of them occurred a single time. In total, the top ten clones hold 2.6% of the sample.

The full study reports these points: Roughly 75-95% of proliferating CD4+ or CD8+ clones could not be assigned a naive or memory phenotype. Whether proliferating Tregs from siplizumab cultures were suppressive was not functionally confirmed. Compared with memory T cells, unstimulated naive T cells appeared more diverse, and naive cells seemed to make a substantial contribution to the alloresponse. In reactions with siplizumab, an average of approximately 69% of mappable alloreactive CD4+ clones were Treg-derived, compared with roughly 27% in control reactions. Sequences below about 10^-5 frequency were poorly captured, so only a minor fraction of alloreactive clones could be mapped to unstimulated subsets. The cumulative frequency of alloreactive sequences traceable to unstimulated CD4+ memory T cells was significantly reduced by siplizumab.

About this clone: Its antigen target is currently unknown. Base qualities were left out, and no much larger clone turns up one base away.

The sequencing input was CD4+ T cells sorted from blood. This TCR was sampled from a human donor in good health. Some clones in this sample may be carry-over from other donors' samples.

The CDR3 reads CASSPVSEQFF. The DNA sequence reads TGTGCCAGCAGCCCTGTGAGTGAGCAGTTCTTC. Rearrangement joined TRBV5-5 to TRBJ2-1, with no reliable assignment of the D segment. The germline V gene (reference sequence) sets CDR1 to SGHKS and CDR2 to YYEKEE. From the cysteine up to the phenylalanine, the CDR3 has a length of 11 residues. Kept here is only the CDR3 DNA, which spans 33 bases and is read in frame from base 1. V and J lose 4 bases and 9 bases, and a span of 8 bases separates them.